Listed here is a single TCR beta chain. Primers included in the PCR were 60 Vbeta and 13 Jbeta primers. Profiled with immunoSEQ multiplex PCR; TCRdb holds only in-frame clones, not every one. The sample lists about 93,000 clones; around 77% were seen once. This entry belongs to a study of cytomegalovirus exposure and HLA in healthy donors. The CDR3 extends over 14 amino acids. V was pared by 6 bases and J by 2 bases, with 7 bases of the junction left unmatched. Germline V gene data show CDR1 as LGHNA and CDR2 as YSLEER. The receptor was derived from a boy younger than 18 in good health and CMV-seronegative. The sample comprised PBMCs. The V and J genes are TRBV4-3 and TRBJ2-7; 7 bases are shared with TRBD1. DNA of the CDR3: TGCGCCAGCAGTCAACGACAGGGCCCCTACGAGCAGTACTTC. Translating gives CASSQRQGPYEQYF.